This T cell receptor (beta chain) was captured by sequencing in a study of T cells in Graves' hyperthyroidism and ophthalmopathy. Findings of the study overall: Separating ophthalmopathy from stable hyperthyroidism was achieved by a 13 V-J model.

Germline V gene sequence: CDR1 SGHTA, CDR2 FQGTGA. The V gene end was trimmed by 4 bases and the J gene end by 3 bases; junction bases not matched to a gene: 5. This CDR3 is built from 16 residues. RNA transcripts were the template for amplifying TCR beta CDR3 regions. RT-PCR in the first round (using the HTBI primer set) targeted the TCR CDR3. Each CDR3 protein is one row after TCRdb ran MiXCR on the multiplex PCR reads. The sample holds around 620,000 distinct CDR3 sequences, approximately 14% seen once. This clonotype has at least ten counts. No antigen is known for it. The sequenced sample was blood. The V and J genes are TRBV7-3 and TRBJ2-3; 12 bases map to TRBD2. This sequence was found in a woman aged 18-29 years with Graves' ophthalmopathy. CDR3 coding DNA: TGTGCCAGCAGCTCGTACCTAGCGGGAGGGACAGATACGCAGTATTTT. Translated: CASSSYLAGGTDTQYF.